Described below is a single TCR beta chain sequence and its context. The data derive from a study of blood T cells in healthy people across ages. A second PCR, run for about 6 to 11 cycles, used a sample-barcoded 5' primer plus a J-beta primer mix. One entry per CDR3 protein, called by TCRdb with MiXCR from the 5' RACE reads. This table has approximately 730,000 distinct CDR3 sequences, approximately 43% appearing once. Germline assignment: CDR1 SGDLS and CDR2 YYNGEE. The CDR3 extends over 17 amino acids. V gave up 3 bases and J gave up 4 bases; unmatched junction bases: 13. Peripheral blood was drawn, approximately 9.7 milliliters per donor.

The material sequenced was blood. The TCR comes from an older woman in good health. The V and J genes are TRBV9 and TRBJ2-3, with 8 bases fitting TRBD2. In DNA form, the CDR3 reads TGTGCCAGCAGCGCCCTTTTAGCGGGGAATCTCCCAGATACGCAGTATTTT. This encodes CASSALLAGNLPDTQYF.